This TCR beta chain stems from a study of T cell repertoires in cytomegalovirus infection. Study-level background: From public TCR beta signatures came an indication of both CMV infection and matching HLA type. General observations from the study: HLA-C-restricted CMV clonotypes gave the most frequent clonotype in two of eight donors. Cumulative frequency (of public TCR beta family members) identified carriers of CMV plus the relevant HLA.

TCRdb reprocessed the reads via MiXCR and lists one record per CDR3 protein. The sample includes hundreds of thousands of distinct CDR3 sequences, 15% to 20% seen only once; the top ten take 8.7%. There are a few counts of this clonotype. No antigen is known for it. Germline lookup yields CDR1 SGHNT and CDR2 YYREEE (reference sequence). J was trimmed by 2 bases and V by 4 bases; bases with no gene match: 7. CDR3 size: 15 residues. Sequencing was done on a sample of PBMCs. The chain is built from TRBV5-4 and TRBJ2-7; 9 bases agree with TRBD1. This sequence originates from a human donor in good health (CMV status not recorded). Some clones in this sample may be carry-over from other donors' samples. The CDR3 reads CASSPDRGSTYEQYF. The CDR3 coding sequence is TGTGCCAGCAGCCCTGACAGGGGGTCCACCTACGAGCAGTACTTC.